Listed here is a single TCR beta chain. Its specificity is not known. This sample is drawn from a study of T cells after yellow fever vaccination. The study, taken as a whole, reports: Relatively few clonotypes were ones that appeared in both CD4 and CD8 compartments.

V was clipped by 5 bases and J by 3 bases, with 11 bases between them. The germline gives CDR1 MNHEY, CDR2 SVGAGI. There are 13 residues in the CDR3. TCRdb independently ran MiXCR on the 5' RACE reads; one entry per CDR3 protein. The sample consists of some 420,000 distinct CDR3 sequences, around a sixth of them appearing once. This TCR was sampled from a man between 18 and 29 years old who received the YFV17D yellow fever vaccine. The V and J genes are TRBV6-5 and TRBJ2-7, with a possible D match to TRBD1 (5 bases). The sequencing used PBMCs, collected before the yellow fever booster vaccination. CDR3 bases: TGTGCCAGCAGTCAACCGACAGACTACGAGCAGTACTTC. Translation gives CASSQPTDYEQYF.